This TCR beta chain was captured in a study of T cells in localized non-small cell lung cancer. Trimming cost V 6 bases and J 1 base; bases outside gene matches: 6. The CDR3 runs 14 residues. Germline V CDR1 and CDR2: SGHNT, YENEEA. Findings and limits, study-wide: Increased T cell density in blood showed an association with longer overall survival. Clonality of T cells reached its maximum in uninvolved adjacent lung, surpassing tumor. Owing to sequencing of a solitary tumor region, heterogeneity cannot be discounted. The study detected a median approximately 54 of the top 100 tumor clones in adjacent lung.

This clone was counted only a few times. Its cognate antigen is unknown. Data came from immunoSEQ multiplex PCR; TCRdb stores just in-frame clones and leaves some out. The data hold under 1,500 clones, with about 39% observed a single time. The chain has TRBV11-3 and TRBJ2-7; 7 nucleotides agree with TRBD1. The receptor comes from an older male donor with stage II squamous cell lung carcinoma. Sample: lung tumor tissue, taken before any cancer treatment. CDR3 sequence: CASSSTGLSYEQYF. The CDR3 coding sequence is TGTGCCAGCAGTTCGACAGGGCTGTCCTACGAGCAGTACTTC.